Listed below are T cell receptor beta chains from one sample, sequenced in a study of T cell responses to AZD1222 COVID-19 vaccine. The data were produced by immunoSEQ multiplex PCR, yet TCRdb's version contains in-frame clones alone and is incomplete. The sample includes about 55,000 clones, roughly nine tenths seen only once; the top ten take roughly 2%. Sample: peripheral blood, taken on day 0 of AZD1222 vaccination. The receptor source for this set is an adult in good health. The CDR3 runs from the conserved cysteine through the conserved F or W.

V	J	CDR3
TRBV11-2	TRBJ2-5	CASIPGAQETQYF
TRBV18	TRBJ2-5	CASSPIQETQYF
TRBV7-9	TRBJ1-1	CASSLVGASEQAFF
TRBV18	TRBJ2-1	CASSLGLAGGPRNEQFF
TRBV27	TRBJ1-1	CASSSWTGGTEAFF
TRBV3-1/TRBV3-2	TRBJ1-1	CASSGGQGRTEAFF
TRBV19	TRBJ2-3	CASSPSGTVNSDTQYF
TRBV19	TRBJ1-2	CASSDRGRRGYTF
TRBV3-1/TRBV3-2	TRBJ1-2	CASSRTESPNYGYTF
TRBV30	TRBJ2-1	CAWSVGGTDNEQFF
TRBV24-1	TRBJ2-1	CATSEPAWNEQFF
TRBV27	TRBJ2-3	CASSLKGLAGTTDTQYF
TRBV9	TRBJ1-6	CASSVESSYNSPLHF
TRBV3-1/TRBV3-2	TRBJ2-7	CASSQGGLAFRTYEQYF
TRBV27	TRBJ1-2	CASSLWAGGSNYGYTF
TRBV19	TRBJ2-1	CASTPGTSINEQFF
TRBV28	TRBJ1-4	CASSFRGLSATNEKLFF
TRBV19	TRBJ1-4	CASSTVGGPGEKLFF
TRBV18	TRBJ1-5	CASSTKLWTGYMSNQPQHF
TRBV7-3	TRBJ2-1	CASSLNPPSTSGNEQFF
TRBV28	TRBJ2-7	CASATGRGRYEQYF
TRBV3-1/TRBV3-2	TRBJ1-1	CASSWDRGTEAFF
TRBV6-5	TRBJ1-2	CASSPGSGYGYTF
TRBV10-1	TRBJ1-1	CATRRPTGLPTRPHHPEAFF
TRBV5-8	TRBJ2-5	CASSLGREGRETQYF
TRBV12-3/TRBV12-4	TRBJ1-1	CASSLGQGEAFF
TRBV3-1/TRBV3-2	TRBJ1-2	CASSQGTGGAWGYGYTF
TRBV2	TRBJ1-2	CASRTGHQAWLDYGYTF
TRBV9	TRBJ2-2	CASSDGTYATGELFF
TRBV11-2	TRBJ2-3	CASSTTPRWRTTDTQYF
TRBV7-9	TRBJ2-1	CASSLGGGTHNEQFF
TRBV30	TRBJ1-4	CALDGTGGEKLFF
TRBV7-9	TRBJ1-1	CASSLVRNTEAFF
TRBV3-1/TRBV3-2	TRBJ1-2	CASSPPHMANGYTF
TRBV30	TRBJ1-2	CAWSIGTANYGYTF
TRBV9	TRBJ2-7	CASSVGGSASYEQYF
TRBV9	TRBJ2-1	CASSPGLAGGPPVEQFF
TRBV18	TRBJ1-3	CASSRVRGESPGDTIYF
TRBV4-1	TRBJ2-1	CASSNRARGDEQFF
TRBV5-1	TRBJ2-5	CASSLSGPSGTETQYF
TRBV4-1	TRBJ2-7	CASSQNPGQGNEQYF
TRBV7-8	TRBJ1-2	CASSLRTGAGYTF
TRBV5-1	TRBJ2-7	CASSSSGVEQYF
TRBV18	TRBJ1-1	CASSTLTGGDTEAFF
TRBV6-4	TRBJ1-1	CASSGGGPLNTEAFF
TRBV6-5	TRBJ1-1	CASRWTAEAFF
TRBV20-1	TRBJ2-5	CSASTGSYQETQYF
TRBV21-1	TRBJ2-1	CASSKVYSGSSYNEQFF
TRBV6-5	TRBJ1-1	CASSYSRGGLNTEAFF
TRBV6-5	TRBJ2-7	CASSSHLGQGSYEQYF
TRBV11-2	TRBJ2-3	CASSSRYQGLKDDTQYF
TRBV7-2	TRBJ1-1	CASSLIGGGGTEAFF
TRBV6-5	TRBJ2-7	CASSYYGTSGEQYF
TRBV6-5	TRBJ1-1	CASRRTDMNTEAFF